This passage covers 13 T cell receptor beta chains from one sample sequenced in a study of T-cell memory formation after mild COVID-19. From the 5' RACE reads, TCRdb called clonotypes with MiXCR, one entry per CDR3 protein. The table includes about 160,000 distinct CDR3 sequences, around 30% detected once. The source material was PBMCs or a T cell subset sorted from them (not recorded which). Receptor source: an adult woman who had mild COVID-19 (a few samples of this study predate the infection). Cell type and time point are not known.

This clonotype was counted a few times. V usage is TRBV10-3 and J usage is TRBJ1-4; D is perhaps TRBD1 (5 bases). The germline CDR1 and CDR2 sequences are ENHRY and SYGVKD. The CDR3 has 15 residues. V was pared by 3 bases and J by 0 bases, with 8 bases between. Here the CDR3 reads CAISERGATNEKLFF. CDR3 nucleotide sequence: TGTGCCATCAGTGAAAGGGGAGCAACTAATGAAAAACTGTTTTTT.

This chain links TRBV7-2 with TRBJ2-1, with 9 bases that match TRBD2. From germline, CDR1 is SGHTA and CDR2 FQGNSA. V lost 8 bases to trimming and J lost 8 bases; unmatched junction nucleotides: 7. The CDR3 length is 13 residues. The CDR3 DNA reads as TGTGCCAGCCCCTCGCGGGAGGGATATGAGCAGTTCTTC. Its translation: CASPSREGYEQFF.

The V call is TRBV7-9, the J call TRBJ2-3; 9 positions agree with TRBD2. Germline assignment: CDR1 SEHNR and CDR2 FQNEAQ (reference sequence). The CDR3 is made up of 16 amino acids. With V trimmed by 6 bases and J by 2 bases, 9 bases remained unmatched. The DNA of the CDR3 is TGTGCCAGCAGTCCGGGAATAGCGGGGGCCACAGATACGCAGTATTTT. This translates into CASSPGIAGATDTQYF.

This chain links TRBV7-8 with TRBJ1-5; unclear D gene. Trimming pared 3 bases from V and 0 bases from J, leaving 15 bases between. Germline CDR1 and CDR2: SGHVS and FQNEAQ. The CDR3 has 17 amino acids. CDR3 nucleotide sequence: TGTGCCAGCAGCTTTAGGAAGGGTTACCTTAGCAATCAGCCCCAGCATTTT. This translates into CASSFRKGYLSNQPQHF.

The CDR3 DNA sequence: TGTGCCAGCACCAAATCCGGGACAGCGACCTACGAGCAGTACTTC. Translated: CASTKSGTATYEQYF. This chain joins TRBV7-8 and TRBJ2-7; 7 bases are a match to TRBD1. This CDR3 has 15 residues. Germline trimming cut 7 bases from V and 2 bases from J; bases unmatched to any gene: 11. Germline V gene lookup returns CDR1 SGHVS and CDR2 FQNEAQ.

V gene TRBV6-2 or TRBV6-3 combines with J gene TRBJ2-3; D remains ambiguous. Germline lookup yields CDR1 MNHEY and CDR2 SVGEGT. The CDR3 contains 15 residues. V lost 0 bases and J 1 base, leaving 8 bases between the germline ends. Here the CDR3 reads CASSYSWGGTDTQYF. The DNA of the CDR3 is TGTGCCAGCAGTTACTCCTGGGGTGGCACAGATACGCAGTATTTT.

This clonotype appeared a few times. The CDR3 protein is CASSHGTDSTDTQYF. CDR3 in DNA: TGTGCCAGCAGCCATGGGACAGACAGCACAGATACGCAGTATTTT. This chain uses TRBV3-1 with TRBJ2-3; 7 positions match TRBD1. V shed 3 bases, J shed 0 bases, and the junction held 3 bases outside the gene matches. The CDR3 sequence is 15 residues long. Per the germline V gene, CDR1 is LGHDT and CDR2 is YNNKEL (reference sequence).

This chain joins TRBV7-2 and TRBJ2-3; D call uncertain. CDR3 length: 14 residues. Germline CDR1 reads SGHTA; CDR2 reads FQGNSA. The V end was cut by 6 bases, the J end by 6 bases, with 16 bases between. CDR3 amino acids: CASRPPTSFDTQYF. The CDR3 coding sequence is TGTGCCAGCAGACCCCCCACCAGCTTTGATACGCAGTATTTT.

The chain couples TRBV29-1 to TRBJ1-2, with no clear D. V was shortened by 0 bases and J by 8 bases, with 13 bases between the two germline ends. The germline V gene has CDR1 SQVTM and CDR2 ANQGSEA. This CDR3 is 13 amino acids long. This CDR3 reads CSVEEGLGYGYTF. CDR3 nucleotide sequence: TGCAGCGTTGAAGAGGGTCTGGGCTACGGCTACACCTTC.

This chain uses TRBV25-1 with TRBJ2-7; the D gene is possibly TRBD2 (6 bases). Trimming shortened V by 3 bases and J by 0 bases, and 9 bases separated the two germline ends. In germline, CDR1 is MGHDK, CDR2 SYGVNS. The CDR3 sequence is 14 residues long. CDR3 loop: CASSDSGSSYEQYF. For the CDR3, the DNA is TGTGCCAGCAGTGACTCCGGGAGCTCCTACGAGCAGTACTTC.

CDR3 sequence: CAWSTGGGNTGELFF. The CDR3 region has the DNA TGTGCCTGGAGTACAGGGGGCGGAAATACCGGGGAGCTGTTTTTT. This sequence joins TRBV30 and TRBJ2-2, with 9 bases fitting TRBD1. Germline V gene data show CDR1 as GTSNPN and CDR2 as SVGIG (reference sequence). V lost 2 bases, J lost 5 bases, and 6 bases stayed unmatched. CDR3 length: 15 residues.

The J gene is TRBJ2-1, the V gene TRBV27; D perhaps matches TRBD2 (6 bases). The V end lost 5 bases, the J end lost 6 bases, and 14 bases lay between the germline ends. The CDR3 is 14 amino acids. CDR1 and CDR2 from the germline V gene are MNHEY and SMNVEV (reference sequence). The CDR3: CASSPGTYINEQFF. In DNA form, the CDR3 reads TGTGCCAGCAGTCCCGGGACTTATATCAATGAGCAGTTCTTC.

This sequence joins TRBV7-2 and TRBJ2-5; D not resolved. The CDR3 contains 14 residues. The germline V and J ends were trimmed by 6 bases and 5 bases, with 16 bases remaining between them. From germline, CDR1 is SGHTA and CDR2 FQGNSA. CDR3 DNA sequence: TGTGCCAGCAGTCCCAATGGGCCGGTGGAGACCCAGTACTTC. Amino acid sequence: CASSPNGPVETQYF.